This T cell receptor (beta chain) originates from a study of shared clonotypes between healthy human individuals. General study findings and limits: Non-shared clonotypes had lower generation probabilities than those shared by all four donors.

Methods used by the authors: Because ImmunoSEQ provided only junction sequences with no quality scores, the filtering differed. The repertoire was sequenced with immunoSEQ multiplex PCR; TCRdb's copy has only in-frame clones and lacks some. V, J and clone size derive from that table, while D and trimming were established from the DNA sequence. The sample has fewer than 1 million clones, 90% to 97% seen once; the top ten hold under 0.3%. The table lists this clone with a count of one. Its specificity is unknown. CD45RO-negative, CCR7-selected cells formed the naive CD8 fraction, which excluded terminally differentiated effector memory CD45RA+ cells. The CDR3 runs to 17 residues. V lost 3 bases to trimming and J lost 4 bases; unmatched junction nucleotides: 10. Per the germline V gene, CDR1 is SGDLS and CDR2 is YYNGEE.

The sequence was obtained from a man aged 30 to 39 in good health. The sequenced material came from naive CD8+ T cells sorted from blood. The chain couples TRBV9 to TRBJ2-6; 7 nucleotides align to TRBD1. The CDR3 protein is CASSATGFPSGANVLTF. For the CDR3, the DNA is TGTGCCAGCAGCGCGACAGGGTTTCCGTCCGGGGCCAACGTCCTGACTTTC. The whole variable domain, filled in from reference TRBV9 and TRBJ2-6, reads DSGVTQTPKHLITATGQRVTLRCSPRSGDLSVYWYQQSLDQGLQFLIQYYNGEERAKGNILERFSAQQFPDLHSELNLSSLELGDSALYFCASSATGFPSGANVLTFGAGSRLTVL.